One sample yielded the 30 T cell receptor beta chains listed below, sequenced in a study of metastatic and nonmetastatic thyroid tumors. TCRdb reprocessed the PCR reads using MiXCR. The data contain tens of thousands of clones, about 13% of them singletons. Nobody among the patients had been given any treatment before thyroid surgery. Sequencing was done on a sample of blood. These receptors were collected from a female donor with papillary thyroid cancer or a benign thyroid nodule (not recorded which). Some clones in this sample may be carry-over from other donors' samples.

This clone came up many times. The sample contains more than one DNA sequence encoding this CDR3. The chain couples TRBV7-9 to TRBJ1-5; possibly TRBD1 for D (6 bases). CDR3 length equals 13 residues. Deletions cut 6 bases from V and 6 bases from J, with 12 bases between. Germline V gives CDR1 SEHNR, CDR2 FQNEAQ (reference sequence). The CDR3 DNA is TGTGCCAGCAGTCGGGACACTGCTCAGCCCCAGCATTTT. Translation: CASSRDTAQPQHF.

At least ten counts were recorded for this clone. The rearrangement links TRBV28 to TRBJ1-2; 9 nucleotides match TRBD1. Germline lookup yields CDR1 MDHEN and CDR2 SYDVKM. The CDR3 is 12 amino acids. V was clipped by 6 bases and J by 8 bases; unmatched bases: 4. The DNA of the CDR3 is TGTGCCAGCAGGACAGGGGGAATCGGCTACACCTTC. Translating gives CASRTGGIGYTF.

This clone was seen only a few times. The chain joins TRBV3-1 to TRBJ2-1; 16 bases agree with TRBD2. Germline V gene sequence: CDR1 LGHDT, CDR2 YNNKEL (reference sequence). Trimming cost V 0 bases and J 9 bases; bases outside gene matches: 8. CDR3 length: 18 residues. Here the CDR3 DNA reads TGTGCCAGCAGCCAAGATGCCCTCGGGACTAGCGGGAGGGCTGAGCAGTTCTTC. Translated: CASSQDALGTSGRAEQFF.

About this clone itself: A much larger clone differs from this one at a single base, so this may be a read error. The CDR3 here is CASSTGGSSQPQHF. The CDR3 nucleotides are TGTGCCAGCTCAACAGGGGGGTCGTCTCAGCCCCAGCATTTT. The chain has TRBV18 and TRBJ1-5; TRBD1 matches at 8 bases. Germline-derived CDR1 and CDR2 are KGHSH and LQKENI. The V and J ends lost 5 bases and 6 bases, in that order; junction bases with no gene match: 6. The CDR3 runs 14 residues.

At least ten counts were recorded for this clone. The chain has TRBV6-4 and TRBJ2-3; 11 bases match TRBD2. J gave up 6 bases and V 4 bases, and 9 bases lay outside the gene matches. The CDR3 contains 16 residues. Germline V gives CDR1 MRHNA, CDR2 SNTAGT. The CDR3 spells CASSASSGRARDTQYF. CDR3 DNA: TGTGCCAGCAGTGCCAGTAGCGGGAGGGCCCGGGATACGCAGTATTTT.

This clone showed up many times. CDR3 in DNA: TGTGCCAGCAGTTACTCGACTAGTACGTATGAGCAGTACTTC. Protein product: CASSYSTSTYEQYF. The chain is built from TRBV6-6 and TRBJ2-7; D is perhaps TRBD2 (6 bases). The germline V gene has CDR1 MNHNY and CDR2 SVGAGI (reference sequence). The ends were cut back, 0 bases at V and 7 bases at J, with 13 bases in the middle. The CDR3 is 14 amino acids.

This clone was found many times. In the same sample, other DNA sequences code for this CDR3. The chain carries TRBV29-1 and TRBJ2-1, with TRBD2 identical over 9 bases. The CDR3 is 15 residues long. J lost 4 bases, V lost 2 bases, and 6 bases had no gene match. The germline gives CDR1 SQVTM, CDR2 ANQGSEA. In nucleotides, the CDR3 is TGCAGCGTTGAACTAGGACTAGCGTTTTACAATGAGCAGTTCTTC. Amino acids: CSVELGLAFYNEQFF.

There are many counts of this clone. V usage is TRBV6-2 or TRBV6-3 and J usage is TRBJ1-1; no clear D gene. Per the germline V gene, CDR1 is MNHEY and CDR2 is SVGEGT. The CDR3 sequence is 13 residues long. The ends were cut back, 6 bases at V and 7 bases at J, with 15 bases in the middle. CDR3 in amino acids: CASRFPGVLEAFF. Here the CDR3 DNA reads TGTGCCAGCAGATTTCCCGGGGTACTTGAAGCTTTCTTT.

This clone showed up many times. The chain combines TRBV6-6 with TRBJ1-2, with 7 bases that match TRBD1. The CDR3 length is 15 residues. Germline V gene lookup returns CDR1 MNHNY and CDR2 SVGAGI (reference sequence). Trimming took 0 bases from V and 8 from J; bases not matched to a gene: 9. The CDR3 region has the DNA TGTGCCAGCAGTTACTCGCCCGGGACAGAGGAGGGCTACACCTTC. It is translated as CASSYSPGTEEGYTF.

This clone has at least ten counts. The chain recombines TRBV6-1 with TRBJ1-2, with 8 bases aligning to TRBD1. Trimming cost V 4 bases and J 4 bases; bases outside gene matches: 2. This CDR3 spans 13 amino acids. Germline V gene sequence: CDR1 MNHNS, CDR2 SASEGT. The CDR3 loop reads CASSVDRGYGYTF. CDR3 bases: TGTGCCAGCAGTGTCGACAGGGGCTATGGCTACACCTTC.

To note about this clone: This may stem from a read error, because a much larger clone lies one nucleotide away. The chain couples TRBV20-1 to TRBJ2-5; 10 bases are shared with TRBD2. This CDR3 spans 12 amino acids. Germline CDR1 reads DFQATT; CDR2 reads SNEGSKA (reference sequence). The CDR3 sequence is CSARLAGEAQYF. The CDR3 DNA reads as TGCAGTGCTAGACTAGCGGGAGAGGCCCAGTACTTC.

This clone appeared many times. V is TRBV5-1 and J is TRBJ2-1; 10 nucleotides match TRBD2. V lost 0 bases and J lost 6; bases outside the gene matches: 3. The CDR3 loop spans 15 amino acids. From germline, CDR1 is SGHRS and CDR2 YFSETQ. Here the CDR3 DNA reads TGCGCCAGCAGCTTGGCGCTAGCGGGAGCCAATGAGCAGTTCTTC. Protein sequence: CASSLALAGANEQFF.

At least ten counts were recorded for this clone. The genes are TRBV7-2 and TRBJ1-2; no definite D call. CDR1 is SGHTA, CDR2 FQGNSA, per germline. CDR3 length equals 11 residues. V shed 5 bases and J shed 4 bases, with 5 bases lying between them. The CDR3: CASSRRYGYTF. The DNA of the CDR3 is TGTGCCAGCAGCCGACGCTATGGCTACACCTTC.

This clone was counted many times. CDR3 in amino acids: CATSDLSRGTDTQYF. The CDR3 nucleotides are TGTGCCACCAGTGATTTATCGCGTGGCACAGATACGCAGTATTTT. The chain has TRBV24-1 and TRBJ2-3; D not certain. Per the germline V gene, CDR1 is KGHDR and CDR2 is SFDVKD. The CDR3 consists of 15 residues. The V and J ends lost 1 base and 1 base respectively, with 8 bases between them.

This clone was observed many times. The CDR3 region is CASSVEEYEQFF. The CDR3 nucleotides are TGTGCCAGCAGCGTAGAGGAATATGAGCAGTTCTTC. The chain carries TRBV9 and TRBJ2-1; D call uncertain. Germline-derived CDR1 and CDR2 are SGDLS and YYNGEE. The CDR3 has 12 residues. V lost 0 bases and J 8 bases, leaving 6 bases between the germline ends. The variable domain in full, with the rest retrieved from reference TRBV9 and TRBJ2-1, is DSGVTQTPKHLITATGQRVTLRCSPRSGDLSVYWYQQSLDQGLQFLIQYYNGEERAKGNILERFSAQQFPDLHSELNLSSLELGDSALYFCASSVEEYEQFFGPGTRLTVL.

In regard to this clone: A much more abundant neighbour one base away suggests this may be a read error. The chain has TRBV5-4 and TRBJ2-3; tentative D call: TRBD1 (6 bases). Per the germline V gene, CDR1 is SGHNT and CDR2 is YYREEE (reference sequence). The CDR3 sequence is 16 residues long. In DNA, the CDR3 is TGTGCCAGCAGCTTAACCCACAGGGTCGGCACATATACGCAGTATTTT. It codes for CASSLTHRVGTYTQYF. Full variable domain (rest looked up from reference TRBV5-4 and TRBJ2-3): ETGVTQSPTHLIKTRGQQVTLRCSSQSGHNTVSWYQQALGQGPQFIFQYYREEENGRGNFPPRFSGLQFPNYSSELNVNALELDDSALYLCASSLTHRVGTYTQYFGPGTRLTVL.

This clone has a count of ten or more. DNA for the CDR3: TGTGCCAGTTCCGGACTAGCGGGTCCCTCCTACGAGCAGTACTTC. Encoded protein: CASSGLAGPSYEQYF. J is TRBJ2-7 and V is TRBV28; 11 bases line up with TRBD2. This CDR3 is built from 15 residues. Losses at the gene ends were 9 bases for V and 0 bases for J; bases not matched to a gene: 7. Germline V CDR1 and CDR2: MDHEN, SYDVKM.

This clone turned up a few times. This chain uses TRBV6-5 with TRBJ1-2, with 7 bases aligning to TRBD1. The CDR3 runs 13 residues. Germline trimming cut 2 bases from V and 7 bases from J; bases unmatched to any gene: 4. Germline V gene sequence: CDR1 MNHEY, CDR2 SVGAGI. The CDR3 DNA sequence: TGTGCCAGCAGTTACCAGGGGGAAGGTGGCTACACCTTC. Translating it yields CASSYQGEGGYTF.

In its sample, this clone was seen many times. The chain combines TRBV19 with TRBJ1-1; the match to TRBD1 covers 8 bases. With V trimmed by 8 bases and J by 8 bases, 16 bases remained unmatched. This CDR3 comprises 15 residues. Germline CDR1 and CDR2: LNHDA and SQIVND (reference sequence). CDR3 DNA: TGTGCCAGTGACGACCAGGGGGCCGATTACCCCGAAGCTTTCTTT. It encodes CASDDQGADYPEAFF.

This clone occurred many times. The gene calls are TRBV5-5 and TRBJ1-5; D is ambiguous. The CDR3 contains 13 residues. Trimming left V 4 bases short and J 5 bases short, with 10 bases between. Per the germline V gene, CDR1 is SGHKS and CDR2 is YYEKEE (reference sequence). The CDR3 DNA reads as TGTGCCAGCAGCCCCGGGGTGGATCAGCCCCAGCATTTT. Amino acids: CASSPGVDQPQHF.

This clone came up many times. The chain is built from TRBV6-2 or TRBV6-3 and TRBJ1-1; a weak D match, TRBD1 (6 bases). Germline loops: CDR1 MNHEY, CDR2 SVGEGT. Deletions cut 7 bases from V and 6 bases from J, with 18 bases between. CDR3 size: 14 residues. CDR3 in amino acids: CASTSVGGGAEAFF. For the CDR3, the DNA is TGTGCCAGCACTTCCGTCGGGGGGGGCGCTGAAGCTTTCTTT.

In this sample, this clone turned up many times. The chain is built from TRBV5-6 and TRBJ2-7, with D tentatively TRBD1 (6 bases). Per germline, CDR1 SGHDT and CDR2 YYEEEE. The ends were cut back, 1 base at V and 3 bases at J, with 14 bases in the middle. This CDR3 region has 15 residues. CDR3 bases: TGTGCCAGCAGCTTGTTCCAGGGGATAAGCTACGAGCAGTACTTC. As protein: CASSLFQGISYEQYF.

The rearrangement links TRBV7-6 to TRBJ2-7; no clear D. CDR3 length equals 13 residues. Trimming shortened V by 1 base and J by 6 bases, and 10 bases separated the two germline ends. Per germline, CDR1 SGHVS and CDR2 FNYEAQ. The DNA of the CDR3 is TGTGCCAGCAGCTTAGAAGGTGGGTCCGAGCAGTACTTC. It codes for CASSLEGGSEQYF.

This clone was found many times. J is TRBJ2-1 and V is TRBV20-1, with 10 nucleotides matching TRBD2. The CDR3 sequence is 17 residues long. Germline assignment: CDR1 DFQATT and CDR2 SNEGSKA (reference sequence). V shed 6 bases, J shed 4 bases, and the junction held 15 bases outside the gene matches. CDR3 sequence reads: CSAPPASGRNPYNEQFF. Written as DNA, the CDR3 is TGCAGTGCCCCCCCGGCTAGCGGGAGAAACCCATACAATGAGCAGTTCTTC.

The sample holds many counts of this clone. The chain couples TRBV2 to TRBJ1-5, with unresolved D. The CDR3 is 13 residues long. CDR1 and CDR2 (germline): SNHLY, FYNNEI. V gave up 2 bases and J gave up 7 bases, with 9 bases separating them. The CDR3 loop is CASSERAEQPQHF. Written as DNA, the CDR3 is TGTGCCAGCAGTGAACGGGCCGAACAGCCCCAGCATTTT. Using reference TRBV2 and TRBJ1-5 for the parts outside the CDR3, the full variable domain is EPEVTQTPSHQVTQMGQEVILRCVPISNHLYFYWYRQILGQKVEFLVSFYNNEISEKSEIFDDQFSVERPDGSNFTLKIRSTKLEDSAMYFCASSERAEQPQHFGDGTRLSIL.

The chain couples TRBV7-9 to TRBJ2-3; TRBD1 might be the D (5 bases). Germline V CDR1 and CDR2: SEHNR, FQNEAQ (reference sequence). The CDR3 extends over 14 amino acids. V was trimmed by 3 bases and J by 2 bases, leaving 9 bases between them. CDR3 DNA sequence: TGTGCCAGCAGCTTCGACAGTATCACAGATACGCAGTATTTT. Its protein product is CASSFDSITDTQYF.

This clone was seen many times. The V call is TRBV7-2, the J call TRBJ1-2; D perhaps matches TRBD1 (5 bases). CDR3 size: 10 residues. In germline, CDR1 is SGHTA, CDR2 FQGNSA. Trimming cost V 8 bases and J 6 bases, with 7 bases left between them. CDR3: CASLRDGYTF. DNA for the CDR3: TGTGCCAGCCTCAGGGATGGCTACACCTTC.

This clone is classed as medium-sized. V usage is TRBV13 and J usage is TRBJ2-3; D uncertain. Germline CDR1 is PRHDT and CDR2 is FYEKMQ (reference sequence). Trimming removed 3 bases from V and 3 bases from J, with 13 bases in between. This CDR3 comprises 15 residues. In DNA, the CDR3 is TGTGCCAGCAGCTTCTCGACCTCTTTGACAGATACGCAGTATTTT. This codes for CASSFSTSLTDTQYF.

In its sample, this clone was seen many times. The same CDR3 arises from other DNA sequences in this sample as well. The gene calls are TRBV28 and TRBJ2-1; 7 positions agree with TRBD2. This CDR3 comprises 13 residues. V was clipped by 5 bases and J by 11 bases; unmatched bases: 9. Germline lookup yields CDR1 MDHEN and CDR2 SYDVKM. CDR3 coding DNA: TGTGCCAGCAGTAAGACTAGCATGAGTAAGCAGTTCTTC. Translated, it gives CASSKTSMSKQFF.

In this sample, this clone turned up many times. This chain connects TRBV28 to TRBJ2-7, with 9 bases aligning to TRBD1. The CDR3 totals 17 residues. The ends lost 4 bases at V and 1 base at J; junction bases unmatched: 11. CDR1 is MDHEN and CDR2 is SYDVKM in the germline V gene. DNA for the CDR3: TGTGCCAGCAGTTCCCCGTATGGGACAGGGTCATCCTACGAGCAGTACTTC. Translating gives CASSSPYGTGSSYEQYF.